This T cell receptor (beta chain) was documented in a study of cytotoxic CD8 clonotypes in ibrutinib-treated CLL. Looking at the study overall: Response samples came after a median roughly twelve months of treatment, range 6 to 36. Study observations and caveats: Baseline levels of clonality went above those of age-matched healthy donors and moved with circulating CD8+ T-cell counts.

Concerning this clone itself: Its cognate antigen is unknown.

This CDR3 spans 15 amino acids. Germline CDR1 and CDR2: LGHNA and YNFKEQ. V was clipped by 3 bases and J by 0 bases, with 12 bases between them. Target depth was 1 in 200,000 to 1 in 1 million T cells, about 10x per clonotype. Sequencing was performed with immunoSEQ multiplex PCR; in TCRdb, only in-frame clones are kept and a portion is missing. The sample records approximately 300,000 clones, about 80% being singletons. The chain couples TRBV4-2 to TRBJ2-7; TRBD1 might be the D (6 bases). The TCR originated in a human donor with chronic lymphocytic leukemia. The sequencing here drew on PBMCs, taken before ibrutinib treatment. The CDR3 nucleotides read TGTGCCAGCAGCCAGGCTGGACAGTCCTCCTACGAGCAGTACTTC. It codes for CASSQAGQSSYEQYF.